One and the same sample provided the 19 T cell receptor beta chains below, sequenced in a study of OX40 agonist ivuxolimab in advanced cancers. Receptor libraries were prepared by the immunoSEQ multiplex PCR assay. As stored in TCRdb, this immuneACCESS dataset retains in-frame rearrangements with V and J assigned. A fraction of the clones does not appear; measured against another copy, unresolved V genes explain less than half of the discrepancy, and the remainder lacks a known reason. This sample comprises 35,000 to 40,000 clones, over 80% of them detected only once. The ten biggest clones cover approximately 9.6% of the sample. The material was CD4+ or CD8+ T cells sorted from blood, obtained in a trial of the OX40 agonist ivuxolimab. Receptors were obtained from an adult with an advanced solid tumor such as melanoma, head and neck, liver or kidney cancer.

The chain combines TRBV11-2 with TRBJ2-1; 9 bases are shared with TRBD2. The CDR3 covers 14 residues. Looked up from germline, CDR1 is SGHAT and CDR2 is FQNNGV. The trim removed 5 bases at V and 9 bases at J, leaving 8 bases unmatched. The CDR3 is CASSPGLAKGEQFF. Here the CDR3 DNA reads TGTGCCAGCAGCCCCGGACTAGCGAAAGGTGAGCAGTTCTTC.

The chain combines TRBV19 with TRBJ1-5; D not certain. Germline values: CDR1 LNHDA, CDR2 SQIVND (reference sequence). This CDR3 spans 15 amino acids. V lost 1 base and J lost 0, with 7 bases in between. This CDR3 is CASSIGRNSNQPQHF. CDR3 sequence (DNA): TGTGCCAGTAGTATAGGACGCAATAGCAATCAGCCCCAGCATTTT.

The V call is TRBV28, the J call TRBJ1-5; D might be TRBD1 (5 bases). From germline, CDR1 is MDHEN and CDR2 SYDVKM. CDR3 length: 14 residues. Trimming cost V 6 bases and J 3 bases, with 12 bases left between them. The DNA for the CDR3 is TGTGCCAGCAGCCCGAACAGGAACAATCAGCCCCAGCATTTT. It is translated as CASSPNRNNQPQHF.

V usage is TRBV30 and J usage is TRBJ2-2; TRBD2 matches at 8 bases. The V and J ends lost 3 bases and 6 bases, in that order; junction bases with no gene match: 0. The CDR3 is made up of 12 amino acids. Germline V gene sequence: CDR1 GTSNPN, CDR2 SVGIG (reference sequence). CDR3 in amino acids: CAWSGGAGELFF. The CDR3 DNA reads TGTGCCTGGAGCGGGGGGGCCGGGGAGCTGTTTTTT.

This clone was found a few times. The chain combines TRBV11-2 with TRBJ2-5; the D is unclear. This CDR3 is 12 amino acids long. V was clipped by 1 base and J by 2 bases, with 2 bases between them. CDR1 is SGHAT and CDR2 is FQNNGV in the germline V gene. CDR3 bases: TGTGCCAGCAGCTTAGGACAAGAGACCCAGTACTTC. The encoded protein is CASSLGQETQYF.

V is TRBV6-5 and J is TRBJ2-1, with D perhaps TRBD1 (6 bases). Trimming took 7 bases from V and 4 from J, leaving 8 bases between them. Per germline, CDR1 MNHEY and CDR2 SVGAGI. The CDR3 is 12 amino acids. CDR3 amino acids: CASKDSYNEQFF. CDR3 DNA: TGTGCCAGCAAGGACAGTTACAATGAGCAGTTCTTC.

The chain is built from TRBV6-4 and TRBJ1-2, with a weak D call TRBD1 (5 bases). V dropped 6 bases and J dropped 4 bases, with 15 bases sitting between them. This CDR3 has 14 residues. The germline gives CDR1 MRHNA, CDR2 SNTAGT. Here the CDR3 reads CASRTRDAFYGYTF. The DNA of the CDR3 is TGTGCCAGCAGGACCCGGGACGCTTTCTATGGCTACACCTTC.

J is TRBJ2-6 and V is TRBV6-5; possible D gene TRBD1, 5 bases. Germline CDR1 MNHEY, CDR2 SVGAGI. V lost 7 bases to trimming and J lost 0 bases, with 10 bases between them. This CDR3 has 15 residues. This CDR3 reads CASNGRDSGANVLTF. As DNA, the CDR3 is TGTGCCAGCAACGGCAGGGACTCTGGGGCCAACGTCCTGACTTTC.

The chain is built from TRBV4-1 and TRBJ1-3; no definite D call. Germline CDR1 is MGHRA and CDR2 is YSYEKL. The CDR3 runs 16 residues. Trimming took off 1 base at V and 0 bases at J, with 10 bases between the two ends. The CDR3 sequence is CASSQAPSNSGNTIYF. The CDR3 DNA reads as TGCGCCAGCAGCCAAGCCCCGAGCAACTCTGGAAACACCATATATTTT.

This clone was detected only once. V usage is TRBV7-9 and J usage is TRBJ2-1; 9 positions match TRBD2. From germline, CDR1 is SEHNR and CDR2 FQNEAQ (reference sequence). The CDR3 consists of 15 residues. The ends lost 2 bases at V and 4 bases at J; junction bases unmatched: 3. The CDR3 nucleotides read TGTGCCAGCAGCTTACAGCTAGCGGGGTACAATGAGCAGTTCTTC. Its protein product is CASSLQLAGYNEQFF.

The rearrangement joins TRBV7-6 to TRBJ2-5; possibly TRBD2 for D (6 bases). The germline gives CDR1 SGHVS, CDR2 FNYEAQ. Trimming removed 1 base at V and 5 bases at J, with 14 bases between. The CDR3 has 15 residues. Written as DNA, the CDR3 is TGTGCCAGCAGCTTAGAGGTCCTCGCGGGGGAGACCCAGTACTTC. Its translation: CASSLEVLAGETQYF.

The chain has TRBV19 and TRBJ1-1; no firm D call. V lost 0 bases to trimming and J lost 0 bases, with 8 bases between them. This CDR3 is built from 15 residues. Germline values: CDR1 LNHDA, CDR2 SQIVND (reference sequence). The CDR3 nucleotides are TGTGCCAGTAGTATAGATCATGACCTGAACACTGAAGCTTTCTTT. It translates to CASSIDHDLNTEAFF.

This chain uses TRBV4-3 with TRBJ1-3; 7 nucleotides agree with TRBD1. The CDR3 is 18 residues long. V lost 1 base to trimming and J lost 0 bases; unmatched junction nucleotides: 9. Germline V gene lookup returns CDR1 LGHNA and CDR2 YSLEER. In nucleotides, the CDR3 is TGCGCCAGCAGCCAAGGTCCCACAGGGGATGTCTCTGGAAACACCATATATTTT. It yields the protein CASSQGPTGDVSGNTIYF.

This clone was observed a single time. The genes are TRBV7-9 and TRBJ2-2; 7 bases fit TRBD1. J lost 0 bases, V lost 8 bases, and 9 bases had no gene match. Germline V CDR1 and CDR2: SEHNR, FQNEAQ (reference sequence). The CDR3 totals 16 residues. CDR3 DNA: TGTGCCAGCTGTACCCAAGGGGGCGCGAACACCGGGGAGCTGTTTTTT. Translating it yields CASCTQGGANTGELFF.

This clone was detected only once. The rearrangement joins TRBV10-2 to TRBJ1-5; 8 bases align to TRBD1. Germline V gene sequence: CDR1 WSHSY, CDR2 SAAADI. J lost 0 bases, V lost 3 bases, and 7 bases had no gene match. The CDR3 contains 17 residues. The DNA for the CDR3 is TGCGCCAGCAGTGAAGACAGGGGTAGATATAGCAATCAGCCCCAGCATTTT. It yields the protein CASSEDRGRYSNQPQHF.

This rearrangement joins TRBV29-1 to TRBJ2-2; D not certain. CDR3 length equals 14 residues. V lost 1 base, J lost 4 bases, and 10 bases lay in between. Germline loops: CDR1 SQVTM, CDR2 ANQGSEA. CDR3 amino acids: CSVEAGVGTGELFF. The CDR3 DNA follows: TGCAGCGTTGAAGCAGGTGTCGGCACCGGGGAGCTGTTTTTT.

This chain joins TRBV6-5 and TRBJ1-1, with 8 bases matching TRBD1. The germline gives CDR1 MNHEY, CDR2 SVGAGI. V was pared by 6 bases and J by 4 bases, with 10 bases of the junction left unmatched. This CDR3 contains 15 residues. CDR3 DNA: TGTGCCAGCAGCACAGAAGGACAGGGCTTCACTGAAGCTTTCTTT. It encodes CASSTEGQGFTEAFF.

J is TRBJ1-4 and V is TRBV13; D is ambiguous. This CDR3 is 14 amino acids long. Germline V gene data show CDR1 as PRHDT and CDR2 as FYEKMQ (reference sequence). V was pared by 0 bases and J by 0 bases, with 2 bases between. The chain's CDR3 is CASSLGPTNEKLFF. The CDR3 coding sequence is TGTGCCAGCAGCTTAGGTCCAACTAATGAAAAACTGTTTTTT.

The V gene is TRBV6-5, the J gene TRBJ2-7; TRBD2 agrees at 10 bases. Germline CDR1 reads MNHEY; CDR2 reads SVGAGI. Trimming took 2 bases from V and 5 from J; bases not matched to a gene: 9. CDR3 length: 16 amino acids. The CDR3 region has the DNA TGTGCCAGCAGTTACCAAGCGGGAGGGCCTGGAGACGAGCAGTACTTC. It yields the protein CASSYQAGGPGDEQYF.